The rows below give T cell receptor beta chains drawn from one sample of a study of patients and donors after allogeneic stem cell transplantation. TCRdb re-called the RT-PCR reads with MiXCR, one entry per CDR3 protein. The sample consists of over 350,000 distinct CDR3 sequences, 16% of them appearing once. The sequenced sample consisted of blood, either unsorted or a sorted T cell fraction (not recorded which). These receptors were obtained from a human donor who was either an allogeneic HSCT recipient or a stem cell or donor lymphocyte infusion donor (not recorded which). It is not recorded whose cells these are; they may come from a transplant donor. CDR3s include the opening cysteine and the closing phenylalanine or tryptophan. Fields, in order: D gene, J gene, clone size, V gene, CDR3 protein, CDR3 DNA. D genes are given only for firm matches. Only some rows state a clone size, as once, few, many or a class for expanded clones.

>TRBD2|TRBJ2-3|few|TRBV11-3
CASSFIRTSVDTQYF
TGTGCCAGCAGCTTTATAAGGACTAGCGTGGATACGCAGTATTTT
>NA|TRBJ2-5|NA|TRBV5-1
CASSPSQGTFETQYF
TGCGCCAGCAGCCCTAGCCAGGGGACTTTTGAGACCCAGTACTTC
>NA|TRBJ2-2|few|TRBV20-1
CSAQGLTGELFF
TGCAGTGCCCAAGGTCTCACCGGGGAGCTGTTTTTT
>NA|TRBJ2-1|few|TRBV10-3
CAISESGPGSGNEQFF
TGTGCCATCAGTGAGTCAGGGCCAGGGTCGGGCAATGAGCAGTTCTTC
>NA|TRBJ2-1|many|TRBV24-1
CATSDLTGNNEQFF
TGTGCCACCAGTGATTTGACAGGGAACAATGAGCAGTTCTTC
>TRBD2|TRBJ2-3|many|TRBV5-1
CASKLRGDTDTQYF
TGCGCCAGCAAACTTCGGGGGGACACAGATACGCAGTATTTT
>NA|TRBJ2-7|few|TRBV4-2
CASSLNSGSGLGEQYF
TGTGCCAGCAGCCTAAATTCGGGGTCGGGCCTAGGGGAGCAGTACTTC
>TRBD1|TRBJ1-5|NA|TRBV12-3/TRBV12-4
CASSPDGQGSNQPQHF
TGTGCCAGCAGTCCAGATGGACAGGGGAGCAATCAGCCCCAGCATTTT
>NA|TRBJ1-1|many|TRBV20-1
CSAVGRSSTEAFF
TGCAGTGCTGTAGGACGGTCGAGCACTGAAGCTTTCTTT
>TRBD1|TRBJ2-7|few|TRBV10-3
CAISGGWDRAYEQYF
TGTGCCATCAGTGGTGGCTGGGACAGGGCCTACGAGCAGTACTTC
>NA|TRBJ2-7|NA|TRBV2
CASSEQAGRTYEQYF
TGTGCCAGCAGTGAACAGGCAGGGAGAACCTACGAGCAGTACTTC
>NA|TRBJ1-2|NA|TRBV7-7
CASSRRGGGYTF
TGTGCTAGCAGCCGAAGGGGAGGCGGCTACACCTTC
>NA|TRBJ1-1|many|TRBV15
CATSRERARSFSGNTEAFF
TGTGCCACCAGCAGAGAGAGGGCCAGGTCGTTCAGTGGGAACACTGAAGCTTTCTTT
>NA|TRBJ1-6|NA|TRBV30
CAWSVQTAPHF
TGTGCCTGGAGTGTACAAACAGCTCCTCACTTT
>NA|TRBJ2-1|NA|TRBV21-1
CASSSSICPNEQFF
TGTGCCAGCAGCAGCTCGATTTGCCCCAATGAGCAGTTCTTC
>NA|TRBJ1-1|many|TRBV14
CASSLQWAEAFF
TGTGCCAGCAGCCTGCAATGGGCTGAAGCTTTCTTT
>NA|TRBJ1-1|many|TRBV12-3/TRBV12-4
CASSLSGELNTEAFF
TGTGCCAGCAGTTTATCCGGCGAATTGAACACTGAAGCTTTCTTT
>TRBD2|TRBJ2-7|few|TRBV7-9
CASSSGTSGRAAREQYF
TGTGCCAGCAGTTCCGGGACTAGCGGGAGGGCCGCCCGCGAGCAGTACTTC
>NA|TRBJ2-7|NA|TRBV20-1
CSASSWGEQYF
TGCAGTGCTAGTTCCTGGGGCGAGCAGTACTTC
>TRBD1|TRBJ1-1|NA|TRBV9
CASSPGNRGSTEAFF
TGTGCCAGCAGCCCAGGAAACAGGGGGAGCACTGAAGCTTTCTTT
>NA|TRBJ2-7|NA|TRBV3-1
CASSLGGAPEQYF
TGTGCCAGCAGCCTCGGAGGGGCGCCTGAGCAGTACTTC
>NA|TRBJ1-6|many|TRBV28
CASSLGQNNSPLHF
TGTGCCAGCAGTTTGGGTCAGAATAATTCACCCCTCCACTTT
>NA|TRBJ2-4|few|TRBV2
CASSEAGWAKNIQYF
TGTGCCAGCAGTGAAGCAGGGTGGGCCAAAAACATTCAGTACTTC
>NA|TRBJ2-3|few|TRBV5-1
CASSSPQGTDTQYF
TGCGCCAGCAGCTCTCCACAGGGCACAGATACGCAGTATTTT
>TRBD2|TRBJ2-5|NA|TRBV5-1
CASSLGGLAQETQYF
TGCGCCAGCAGCTTGGGGGGACTAGCGCAAGAGACCCAGTACTTC
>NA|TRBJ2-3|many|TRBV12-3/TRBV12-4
CASTLGTDTQYF
TGTGCCAGCACCCTAGGTACGGATACGCAGTATTTT
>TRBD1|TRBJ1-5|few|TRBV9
CASSVGQGFNQPQHF
TGTGCCAGCAGCGTCGGACAGGGGTTTAATCAGCCCCAGCATTTT
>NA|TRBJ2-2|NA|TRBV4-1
CASSQERRAGGTGELFF
TGCGCCAGCAGCCAAGAGAGGAGGGCAGGGGGTACCGGGGAGCTGTTTTTT
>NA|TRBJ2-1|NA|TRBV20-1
CSAFPASDYNEQFF
TGCAGTGCCTTCCCGGCTAGCGATTACAATGAGCAGTTCTTC
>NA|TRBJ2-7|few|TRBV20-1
CSARRFSDSFYEQYF
TGCAGTGCTAGACGATTCTCGGACAGCTTCTACGAGCAGTACTTC
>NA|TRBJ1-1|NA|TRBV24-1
CATSERGSGTEAFF
TGTGCCACCAGTGAGAGGGGGTCGGGGACTGAAGCTTTCTTT
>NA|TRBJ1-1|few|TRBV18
CASSQNRVEAFF
TGTGCCAGCTCACAGAACAGGGTAGAGGCTTTCTTT
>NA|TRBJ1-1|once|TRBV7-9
CASSLSQGRGVSTEAFF
TGTGCCAGCAGCTTAAGTCAGGGCAGGGGAGTATCCACTGAAGCTTTCTTT
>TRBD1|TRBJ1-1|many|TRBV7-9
CASSGQVEAFF
TGTGCCAGCAGTGGACAGGTTGAAGCTTTCTTT
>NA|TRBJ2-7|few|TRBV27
CASSPAGEKFSYEQYF
TGTGCCAGCAGTCCCGCCGGGGAGAAATTCTCCTACGAGCAGTACTTC
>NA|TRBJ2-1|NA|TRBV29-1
CSVDRQLSRNEQFF
TGCAGCGTTGATCGACAGCTTTCCAGGAATGAGCAGTTCTTC
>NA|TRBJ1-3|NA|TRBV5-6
CASSSSSSSGNTIYF
TGTGCCAGCAGCTCGAGTTCTAGCTCTGGAAACACCATATATTTT
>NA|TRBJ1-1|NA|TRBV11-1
CASSLDLAEAFF
TGTGCCAGCAGCTTAGACCTGGCTGAAGCTTTCTTT
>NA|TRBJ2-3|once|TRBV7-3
CASKPGAGTDTQYF
TGTGCCAGTAAGCCCGGGGCCGGTACAGATACGCAGTATTTT
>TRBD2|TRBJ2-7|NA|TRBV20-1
CSARDWVGEAGRGDYEQYF
TGCAGTGCTAGAGATTGGGTAGGGGAGGCGGGGAGGGGAGACTACGAGCAGTACTTC
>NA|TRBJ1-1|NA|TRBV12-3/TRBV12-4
CASSSNRGGSGLF
TGTGCCAGCAGTTCAAACCGAGGGGGGTCCGGACTCTTT
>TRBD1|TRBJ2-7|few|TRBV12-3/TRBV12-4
CASSIGTAFEQYF
TGTGCCAGCAGCATTGGGACAGCCTTCGAGCAGTACTTC
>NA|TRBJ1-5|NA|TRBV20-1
CSASVPQGNQPQHF
TGCAGTGCTAGCGTTCCCCAGGGAAATCAGCCCCAGCATTTT
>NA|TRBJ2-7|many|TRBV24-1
CATSDLHGSEQYF
TGTGCCACCAGTGACCTCCACGGAAGCGAGCAGTACTTC
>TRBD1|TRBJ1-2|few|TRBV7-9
CASSPRTGGGCGYTF
TGTGCCAGCAGCCCAAGGACAGGGGGAGGTTGTGGCTACACCTTC
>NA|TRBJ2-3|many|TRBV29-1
CSVELLASSTDTQYF
TGCAGCGTTGAATTGTTAGCGTCTAGCACAGATACGCAGTATTTT
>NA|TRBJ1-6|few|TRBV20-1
CSASSRDNSPLHF
TGCAGTGCTTCCTCGAGAGATAATTCACCCCTCCACTTT
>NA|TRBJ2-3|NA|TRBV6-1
CASRGALGSDTQYF
TGTGCCAGCCGGGGGGCGTTAGGGTCAGATACGCAGTATTTT
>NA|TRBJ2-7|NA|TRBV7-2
CASSLVPDNSYEQYF
TGTGCCAGCAGCTTAGTCCCGGACAACTCCTACGAGCAGTACTTC
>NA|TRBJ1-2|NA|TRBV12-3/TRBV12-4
CASSLEVPLVGYTF
TGTGCCAGCAGTTTAGAGGTCCCGTTGGTTGGCTACACCTTC